The 31 T cell receptor beta chains below all came from one sample that was sequenced in a study of blood T cell repertoires in COVID-19. Clones were read by immunoSEQ multiplex PCR, and TCRdb kept only the in-frame ones, dropping some. There are around 23,000 clones in the sample; approximately 90% occur only once, and under 20% lies in the top ten. The specimen was peripheral blood. The receptors stem from a human donor in a cohort sampled during active COVID-19.

The chain couples TRBV6-2 or TRBV6-3 to TRBJ1-5, with 8 bases identical to TRBD1. This CDR3 comprises 15 residues. V was clipped by 4 bases and J by 3 bases; unmatched bases: 5. Per the germline V gene, CDR1 is MNHEY and CDR2 is SVGEGT. The CDR3 is CASSSGQGTNQPQHF. CDR3 DNA: TGTGCCAGCAGTTCCGGACAGGGTACCAATCAGCCCCAGCATTTT.

The chain links TRBV18 to TRBJ1-2, with 10 bases that match TRBD1. This CDR3 has 14 residues. The germline V gene encodes CDR1 KGHSH and CDR2 LQKENI. J was trimmed by 7 bases and V by 9 bases; bases with no gene match: 11. The CDR3 protein is CASKPGTGESGYTF. CDR3 nucleotide sequence: TGTGCCAGTAAACCCGGGACAGGGGAGAGTGGCTACACCTTC.

The chain combines TRBV19 with TRBJ2-2; D possibly corresponds to TRBD2 (5 bases). Germline loops: CDR1 LNHDA, CDR2 SQIVND (reference sequence). V was trimmed by 6 bases and J by 3 bases, leaving 20 bases between them. This CDR3 has 17 amino acids. CDR3 in amino acids: CASSPVGLKKHTGELFF. CDR3 coding DNA: TGTGCCAGTAGCCCAGTCGGACTCAAAAAGCACACCGGGGAGCTGTTTTTT.

This rearrangement joins TRBV10-3 to TRBJ1-1, with unresolved D. Trimming took off 8 bases at V and 1 base at J, with 8 bases between the two ends. The CDR3 runs to 12 residues. The V gene's germline CDR1 is ENHRY and CDR2 SYGVKD. The CDR3 DNA is TGTGCCATCGGGGAGGCGAACACTGAAGCTTTCTTT. Protein sequence: CAIGEANTEAFF.

This chain links TRBV18 with TRBJ2-3; 7 bases map to TRBD1. From germline, CDR1 is KGHSH and CDR2 LQKENI. V shed 2 bases and J 5 bases; nucleotides not matched to a gene: 4. This CDR3 is 14 amino acids long. DNA for the CDR3: TGTGCCAGCTCACCAGCGACAGGGAAAGATACGCAGTATTTT. Protein product: CASSPATGKDTQYF.

CDR3 nucleotide sequence: TGTGCCAGCAGGGACAGGGGGCCCTACGAGCAGTACTTC. It translates to CASRDRGPYEQYF. The J gene is TRBJ2-7, the V gene TRBV6-5, with 11 bases fitting TRBD1. Germline-derived CDR1 and CDR2 are MNHEY and SVGAGI. CDR3 size: 13 residues. V shed 6 bases, J shed 2 bases, and the junction held 0 bases outside the gene matches.

The chain joins TRBV18 to TRBJ1-1; possible D gene TRBD1, 5 bases. V shed 0 bases and J shed 8 bases, with 7 bases lying between them. This CDR3 contains 12 residues. CDR1 KGHSH and CDR2 LQKENI come from the germline V gene. The CDR3 reads CASSPPAGEAFF. CDR3 nucleotide sequence: TGTGCCAGCTCACCACCGGCAGGGGAAGCTTTCTTT.

V and J are TRBV11-3 and TRBJ2-3; 8 bases are shared with TRBD2. The V and J ends lost 0 bases and 10 bases, in that order; junction bases with no gene match: 3. Germline V gives CDR1 SGHNT, CDR2 YENEEA. The length of the CDR3 is 13 residues. The CDR3 region is CASSLDRGGAQYF. CDR3 DNA sequence: TGTGCCAGCAGCTTAGATCGGGGGGGCGCGCAGTATTTT.

The chain combines TRBV15 with TRBJ2-5, with D hard to call. Germline assignment: CDR1 LNHNV and CDR2 YYDKDF (reference sequence). This CDR3 comprises 15 residues. The V gene lost 0 bases and the J gene lost 2 bases, with 10 bases spanning the gap. The CDR3 sequence: CATSRDPVSQETQYF. For the CDR3, the DNA is TGTGCCACCAGCAGAGATCCAGTTTCGCAAGAGACCCAGTACTTC. Full variable domain (rest looked up from reference TRBV15 and TRBJ2-5): DAMVIQNPRYQVTQFGKPVTLSCSQTLNHNVMYWYQQKSSQAPKLLFHYYDKDFNNEADTPDNFQSRRPNTSFCFLDIRSPGLGDTAMYLCATSRDPVSQETQYFGPGTRLLVL.

The rearrangement links TRBV27 to TRBJ2-3; possibly TRBD2 for D (7 bases). This CDR3 has 12 amino acids. Per the germline V gene, CDR1 is MNHEY and CDR2 is SMNVEV (reference sequence). V lost 5 bases, J lost 8 bases, and 11 bases lay in between. The CDR3 DNA follows: TGTGCCAGCAGTCAACGGGGGGCTACGCAGTATTTT. This codes for CASSQRGATQYF.

The rearrangement links TRBV2 to TRBJ1-6; TRBD1 matches 7 bases. J gave up 7 bases and V 3 bases, and 6 bases lay outside the gene matches. The germline V gene has CDR1 SNHLY and CDR2 FYNNEI. This CDR3 spans 15 amino acids. Here the CDR3 DNA reads TGTGCCAGCAGTGAGGCGGGACAGACAAATTCACCCCTCCACTTT. This gives the protein CASSEAGQTNSPLHF.

The count of this clone is one. V gene TRBV5-5 combines with J gene TRBJ1-2; 8 bases fit TRBD1. Germline loops: CDR1 SGHKS, CDR2 YYEKEE (reference sequence). The CDR3 extends over 15 amino acids. V shed 4 bases and J 3 bases; nucleotides not matched to a gene: 8. The CDR3 region has the DNA TGTGCCAGCAGCCCTGCAGGGGGCGCGGACTATGGCTACACCTTC. Translating gives CASSPAGGADYGYTF.

The chain is built from TRBV10-3 and TRBJ2-7; the match to TRBD1 covers 8 bases. The CDR3 has 16 residues. The V gene end was trimmed by 4 bases and the J gene end by 7 bases; junction bases not matched to a gene: 15. The V gene's germline CDR1 is ENHRY and CDR2 SYGVKD. The CDR3 loop is CAISGTGQGLSGEQYF. The CDR3 nucleotides are TGTGCCATCAGTGGTACAGGACAGGGCCTCAGCGGGGAGCAGTACTTC.

The chain carries TRBV7-9 and TRBJ2-4, with a weak D call TRBD1 (6 bases). Looked up from germline, CDR1 is SEHNR and CDR2 is FQNEAQ (reference sequence). This CDR3 comprises 17 residues. V shed 4 bases and J shed 0 bases, with 16 bases lying between them. The CDR3 nucleotides read TGTGCCAGCAGCTCAGGGGAGTTTTTGGAAGCCAAAAACATTCAGTACTTC. This translates into CASSSGEFLEAKNIQYF.

The DNA for the CDR3 is TGTGCCAGCAGCCACGTCCCGGGACAGGGAGAGCTGTTTTTT. Translation gives CASSHVPGQGELFF. V usage is TRBV11-2 and J usage is TRBJ2-2; 9 bases are a match to TRBD1. Germline assignment: CDR1 SGHAT and CDR2 FQNNGV. Trimming cost V 5 bases and J 11 bases; bases outside gene matches: 9. The CDR3 has 14 residues.

The chain carries TRBV6-2 or TRBV6-3 and TRBJ2-3, with TRBD1 identical over 8 bases. This CDR3 has 15 residues. After removal of 4 bases from V and 3 bases from J, the junction contained 6 bases not matched to a gene. The germline V gene encodes CDR1 MNHEY and CDR2 SVGEGT. The CDR3 is CASSSNTGGTDTQYF. CDR3 in DNA: TGTGCCAGCAGTTCGAATACAGGGGGAACAGATACGCAGTATTTT.

This rearrangement joins TRBV4-3 to TRBJ2-1; no firm D call. This CDR3 comprises 16 residues. Trimming shortened V by 7 bases and J by 5 bases, and 21 bases separated the two germline ends. Germline CDR1 LGHNA, CDR2 YSLEER. The DNA for the CDR3 is TGCGCCAGCAAGCCCCGGCGGCCCCCTCCTAACAATGAGCAGTTCTTC. This codes for CASKPRRPPPNNEQFF.

This chain links TRBV30 with TRBJ1-2, with TRBD1 matching 9 bases. Unmatched junction bases numbered 12, after V lost 0 bases and J lost 7 bases. CDR1 is GTSNPN and CDR2 is SVGIG in the germline V gene (reference sequence). CDR3 length: 16 amino acids. The CDR3 DNA is TGTGCCTGGAGTGTAGGGACAGGGCAACTATGGGGTGGCTACACCTTC. It is translated as CAWSVGTGQLWGGYTF.

In this sample, this clone turned up once. The genes are TRBV6-2 or TRBV6-3 and TRBJ2-7; 11 bases line up with TRBD2. Germline CDR1 MNHEY, CDR2 SVGEGT. The J segment lost 2 bases and the V segment lost 0 bases, leaving 9 bases of the junction unmatched. This CDR3 is 18 amino acids long. As DNA, the CDR3 is TGTGCCAGCAGTTACTCGGCAATCCCGACTAGCGGGACCTACGAGCAGTACTTC. Residues: CASSYSAIPTSGTYEQYF.

The genes are TRBV12-5 and TRBJ1-1; 7 nucleotides agree with TRBD1. CDR1 is LGHNT, CDR2 FRNRAP, per germline. This CDR3 is 17 amino acids long. V lost 0 bases to trimming and J lost 6 bases; unmatched junction nucleotides: 13. Written as DNA, the CDR3 is TGTGCTAGTGGTTTGGTATACAAGGTGGACAGGACCTCTGAAGCTTTCTTT. Translated: CASGLVYKVDRTSEAFF.

The chain recombines TRBV6-5 with TRBJ2-5; a weak D match, TRBD2 (5 bases). The V gene lost 5 bases and the J gene lost 7 bases, with 17 bases spanning the gap. The CDR3 covers 14 residues. Germline assignment: CDR1 MNHEY and CDR2 SVGAGI. CDR3 residues: CASSSSGSFTTQYF. The DNA for the CDR3 is TGTGCCAGCAGTAGTAGTGGGAGTTTTACGACCCAGTACTTC.

The rearrangement uses TRBV10-3 and TRBJ1-2, with D possibly matching TRBD1 (5 bases). Germline V gene sequence: CDR1 ENHRY, CDR2 SYGVKD. V shed 6 bases and J shed 0 bases, with 14 bases lying between them. This CDR3 spans 15 amino acids. In DNA form, the CDR3 reads TGTGCCATCAGAGAGGGGCAGGTCGCTAACTATGGCTACACCTTC. Translated, it gives CAIREGQVANYGYTF.

J is TRBJ2-3 and V is TRBV5-1; possibly TRBD2 for D (5 bases). From germline, CDR1 is SGHRS and CDR2 YFSETQ. Trimming pared 2 bases from V and 2 bases from J, leaving 15 bases between. The CDR3 has 16 amino acids. CDR3 bases: TGCGCCAGCAGCTTACTTATCGGACTTTCCACAGATACGCAGTATTTT. Translated, it gives CASSLLIGLSTDTQYF.

V and J are TRBV5-4 and TRBJ1-3; D is perhaps TRBD1 (5 bases). Germline CDR1 is SGHNT and CDR2 is YYREEE (reference sequence). V was pared by 4 bases and J by 2 bases, with 10 bases between. The CDR3 extends over 14 amino acids. CDR3 protein: CASSHYRTGNTIYF. The CDR3 nucleotides read TGTGCCAGCAGCCATTACAGGACTGGAAACACCATATATTTT.

The J gene is TRBJ2-7, the V gene TRBV27; 7 bases match TRBD2. V shed 3 bases, J shed 2 bases, and the junction held 1 base outside the gene matches. Germline V CDR1 and CDR2: MNHEY, SMNVEV (reference sequence). This CDR3 has 13 amino acids. The CDR3 sequence: CASSFRGAYEQYF. In DNA form, the CDR3 reads TGTGCCAGCAGTTTCCGGGGGGCCTACGAGCAGTACTTC.

This chain connects TRBV5-8 to TRBJ1-5; no reliable D call. CDR1 is SGHTS and CDR2 is YDEGEE in the germline V gene. Trimming removed 1 base from V and 9 bases from J, with 32 bases in between. The CDR3 is 20 amino acids. The CDR3 reads CASSLRSLTSNQPQRGPQHF. In nucleotides, the CDR3 is TGTGCCAGCAGCTTGCGCTCACTGACTAGCAATCAGCCCCAGCGTGGGCCCCAGCATTTT.

The chain couples TRBV2 to TRBJ2-3; 9 bases agree with TRBD1. The CDR3 runs 12 residues. The V and J ends lost 7 bases and 6 bases, in that order; junction bases with no gene match: 2. CDR1 and CDR2 from the germline V gene are SNHLY and FYNNEI. CDR3 protein: CASKTGGDTQYF. The CDR3 DNA reads as TGTGCCAGCAAGACAGGGGGGGATACGCAGTATTTT.

This clone has a single count. The chain carries TRBV4-3 and TRBJ1-3; the D is unclear. Looked up from germline, CDR1 is LGHNA and CDR2 is YSLEER. Trimming took off 1 base at V and 2 bases at J, with 9 bases between the two ends. The CDR3 loop spans 15 amino acids. CDR3 DNA sequence: TGCGCCAGCAGCCAAGCGGGAACAGCTGGAAACACCATATATTTT. It encodes CASSQAGTAGNTIYF.

This clone was detected only once. The chain recombines TRBV12-5 with TRBJ2-5; 8 nucleotides line up with TRBD2. The J segment lost 5 bases and the V segment lost 2 bases, leaving 4 bases of the junction unmatched. This CDR3 spans 14 amino acids. Germline-derived CDR1 and CDR2 are LGHNT and FRNRAP. The CDR3, as DNA: TGTGCTAGTGGTTTGTCTGGCGGGGGGGAGACCCAGTACTTC. Amino acid sequence: CASGLSGGGETQYF.

This clone has just one count. The chain joins TRBV7-6 to TRBJ2-3; 9 bases line up with TRBD2. With V trimmed by 2 bases and J by 2 bases, 8 bases remained unmatched. CDR1 and CDR2 (germline): SGHVS, FNYEAQ. This CDR3 spans 17 amino acids. The DNA of the CDR3 is TGTGCCAGCAGCTTATCTGGCGGGGGGGTAAACACAGATACGCAGTATTTT. Protein: CASSLSGGGVNTDTQYF.

This clone was detected only once. This chain links TRBV4-3 with TRBJ1-2, with D unresolved. The V and J ends lost 1 base and 5 bases respectively, with 14 bases between them. The germline CDR1 and CDR2 sequences are LGHNA and YSLEER. The CDR3 spans 15 residues. CDR3 DNA: TGCGCCAGCAGCCAAGGAGGGCAGGCCTCTTATGGCTACACCTTC. This encodes CASSQGGQASYGYTF.